Below are 3 T cell receptor beta chains sequenced from a single sample in a study of T cells in Graves' hyperthyroidism and ophthalmopathy (dated by TCRdb to the late 2010s). Receptor libraries were prepared by multiplex PCR. The sequencer listed for this sample is Illumina HiSeq 2000. The TCR beta CDR3 regions were amplified from the RNA transcripts. A first-round RT-PCR of the TCR CDR3 used the HTBI primer set with the Qiagen OneStep RT-PCR kit. The public reads were reprocessed in TCRdb via fastp at Q25 and MiXCR, keeping in-frame beta chains. Identical CDR3 proteins give one entry, which carries the most common genes and DNA. The sample includes 500,000 to 650,000 distinct CDR3 sequences, with 12% to 15% observed a single time. About 14% of the sample is in the top ten clones. Material: blood. These receptors were collected from a woman between 35 and 50 years old with Graves' hyperthyroidism.

In this sample, this clonotype turned up a few times. The rearrangement links TRBV4-1 to TRBJ1-2, with D perhaps TRBD1 (6 bases). V was pared by 2 bases and J by 4 bases, with 11 bases between. Germline loops: CDR1 MGHRA, CDR2 YSYEKL. The CDR3 sequence is 14 residues long. CDR3 residues: CASSQRGAPYGYTF. In DNA, the CDR3 is TGCGCCAGCAGCCAACGGGGGGCTCCCTATGGCTACACCTTC.

The table lists this clonotype with many counts. This chain joins TRBV12-5 and TRBJ2-3; 8 positions match TRBD1. The CDR3 is made up of 15 amino acids. Germline V gene sequence: CDR1 LGHNT, CDR2 FRNRAP. Losses at the gene ends were 4 bases for V and 2 bases for J; bases not matched to a gene: 5. The CDR3 sequence is CASGSGQGDTDTQYF. CDR3 DNA sequence: TGTGCTAGTGGTTCAGGACAGGGAGACACAGATACGCAGTATTTT.

A few counts support this clonotype. One junction end disagrees with the germline gene, perhaps due to a read error. The genes are TRBV5-5 and TRBJ2-1, with a weak D call TRBD1 (6 bases). The length of the CDR3 is 13 residues. Germline CDR1 reads SGHKS; CDR2 reads YYEKEE (reference sequence). CDR3 region: CASRQEPYNEQFF. Written as DNA, the CDR3 is TGCGCCAGCAGACAGGAACCCTACAATGAGCAGTTCTTC.